This TCR beta chain was captured in a study of response to subunit inactivated influenza vaccine. V shed 4 bases and J shed 0 bases, with 16 bases lying between them. This CDR3 has 16 residues. CDR1 and CDR2 from the germline V gene are SGHRS and YFSETQ. From the RT-PCR reads, TCRdb called clonotypes with MiXCR, one entry per CDR3 protein. The repertoire has about 500,000 distinct CDR3 sequences, 15% to 20% of them found once; the top ten carry over 2.5%. This clonotype occurred once. Its antigen remains unknown. Findings and caveats of the study: Only a handful of new T cells, the authors suggested, are recruited with each seasonal influenza vaccination.

The sequencing here drew on CD4+ T cells sorted from PBMCs, taken around 25 months after vaccination. The V call is TRBV5-1, the J call TRBJ1-1; D might be TRBD1 (6 bases). The source is a man aged 50-75 years who received an inactivated influenza vaccine. CDR3 bases: TGCGCCAGCAGCCCCCCGACAGGCCTGATGAACACTGAAGCTTTCTTT. Translation: CASSPPTGLMNTEAFF.